These T cell receptor beta chains were read from a single sample in a study of cytomegalovirus exposure and HLA in healthy donors. Sequenced by immunoSEQ multiplex PCR; TCRdb stores in-frame clones only, minus some. This sample carries roughly 150,000 clones, roughly 82% of them seen once, and the ten largest clones take approximately 6%. The sequenced sample was PBMCs. The source of these receptors is a man aged 30 to 45 in good health and CMV-seropositive. CDR3s include the opening cysteine and the closing phenylalanine or tryptophan. The order of the fields is V gene, J gene, clone size, D gene, CDR3 DNA, CDR3 protein. The D gene is left open where the match is weak. Expanded clones are given a class, and other clones once, few, many or no size at all.

TRBV7-9,TRBJ1-1,.,.,TGTGCCAGCAGTTTCGGAGGTACGCGCGCTTTCTTT,CASSFGGTRAFF
TRBV7-9,TRBJ2-3,.,TRBD2,TGTGCCAGCAGGCCGGCGAGTGGGAGGGCCGGTACAGATACGCAGTATTTT,CASRPASGRAGTDTQYF
TRBV7-8,TRBJ2-3,.,.,TGTGCCAGCAGCTCAAGACTGGGCGGGAACATAGATACGCAGTATTTT,CASSSRLGGNIDTQYF
TRBV18,TRBJ2-1,.,TRBD2,TGTGCCAGCTCACCACAGGGGACTAGCGGGAACAATGAGCAGTTCTTC,CASSPQGTSGNNEQFF
TRBV7-2,TRBJ1-5,few,TRBD1,TGTGCCAGCAGCCCGACAGGGGATCAGCCCCAGCATTTT,CASSPTGDQPQHF
TRBV6-5,TRBJ2-1,.,.,TGTGCCAGCGGGAGGTCAAGCTCCTACAATGAGCAGTTCTTC,CASGRSSSYNEQFF
TRBV6-5,TRBJ1-6,.,TRBD1,TGTGCCAGCAGTTTAACCGGGACAGCTAATTCACCCCTCCACTTT,CASSLTGTANSPLHF
TRBV1,TRBJ2-7,once,.,TGCACCAGCAGCCATACCTACGAGCAGTACTTC,CTSSHTYEQYF
TRBV5-1,TRBJ2-5,.,TRBD2,TGCGCCAGCAGCCTCAGCGGGGGGGCCGTACGAGAGACCCAGTACTTC,CASSLSGGAVRETQYF
TRBV28,TRBJ1-1,.,TRBD1,TGTGCCAGCCAAGACCCGCGGACAGGGGGCCTGAACACTGAAGCTTTCTTT,CASQDPRTGGLNTEAFF
TRBV30,TRBJ2-2,.,TRBD2,TGTGCCTGGAGGAGCGGGGGGCTAATCTCGGGGGAGCTGTTTTTT,CAWRSGGLISGELFF
TRBV19,TRBJ2-5,.,.,TGTGCCAGTAGTAGGAGGGGGCCTTACCAAGAGACCCAGTACTTC,CASSRRGPYQETQYF
TRBV29-1,TRBJ1-3,.,.,TGCAGCGCCGCCGGGACACTTGGAAACACCATATATTTT,CSAAGTLGNTIYF
TRBV29-1,TRBJ1-3,.,.,TGCAGCGTTACAGGTCCTGGCTCTGGAAACACCATATATTTT,CSVTGPGSGNTIYF
TRBV6-5,TRBJ1-6,.,.,TGTGCCAGCAGTTACATGGGGGGAAATTCACCCCTCCACTTT,CASSYMGGNSPLHF
TRBV27,TRBJ2-1,.,.,TGTGCCAGCAGCGCACCTCCTCACATGACTTACAATGAGCAGTTCTTC,CASSAPPHMTYNEQFF
TRBV27,TRBJ2-5,few,.,TGTGCCAGCAGTTCGAGAGAAGAGACCCAGTACTTC,CASSSREETQYF
TRBV19,TRBJ2-3,.,TRBD1,TGTGCCAGTAGTATCAGGGGGCCAGATACGCAGTATTTT,CASSIRGPDTQYF